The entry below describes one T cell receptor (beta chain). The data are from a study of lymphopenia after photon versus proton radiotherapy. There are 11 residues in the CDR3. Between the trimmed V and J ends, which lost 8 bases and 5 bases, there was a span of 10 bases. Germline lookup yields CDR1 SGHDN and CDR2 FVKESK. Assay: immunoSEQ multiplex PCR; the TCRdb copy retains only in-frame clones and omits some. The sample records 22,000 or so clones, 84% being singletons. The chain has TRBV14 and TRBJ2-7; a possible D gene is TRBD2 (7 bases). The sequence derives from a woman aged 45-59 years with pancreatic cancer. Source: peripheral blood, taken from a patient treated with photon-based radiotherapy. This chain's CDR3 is CASGGANEQYF. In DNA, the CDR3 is TGTGCCAGCGGGGGGGCAAACGAGCAGTACTTC.